The rows below give T cell receptor beta chains drawn from one sample of a study of T cell responses to AZD1222 COVID-19 vaccine. The protocol was immunoSEQ multiplex PCR, while the TCRdb copy is restricted to in-frame clones and leaves out a portion. This sample has 90,000 to 110,000 clones, with approximately 89% found just once. The specimen comprised peripheral blood, sampled 28 days after the second AZD1222 dose. The receptors were sampled from an adult who received the AZD1222 COVID-19 vaccine. Both conserved end residues are part of each CDR3. D genes are given only for firm matches.

V gene	D gene	CDR3 protein
TRBV10-3	TRBD2	CAISERGLAGGGQETQYF
TRBV19	.	CASSMGQGTGELFF
TRBV6-5	TRBD1	CASSWDLGGTYGYTF
TRBV5-1	.	CASSLVQANYGYTF
TRBV14	.	CASSQPGKAPYEQYF
TRBV9	.	CASSAIDQGFGANVLTF
TRBV29-1	TRBD2	CSYTPPGGRQFF
TRBV7-9	.	CASSRPGGRSDEQYF
TRBV27	.	CASSLSFTGELFF
TRBV27	.	CASSLVGRVYEQYF
TRBV7-2	.	CASSSSGFTDTQYF
TRBV14	.	CASSQDPGLLEQYF
TRBV29-1	TRBD1	CSVGTAFSNQPQHF
TRBV5-4	.	CASSWADTQYF
TRBV28	TRBD1	CASSLGGQGSFGYTF
TRBV11-2	TRBD1	CASSFRQGEKLFF
TRBV25-1	.	CASSDFKNTEAFF
TRBV18	.	CASSPRGPNTGELFF
TRBV28	.	CASTSQVPSGETQYF
TRBV19	TRBD1	CASNRQGWEVNTEAFF
TRBV4-1	.	CASSVGSVNTEAFF
TRBV28	.	CASSPAGGGQPQHF
TRBV6-1	.	CASSDPNNEQFF
TRBV18	.	CASSPPGHNEQFF
TRBV4-3	TRBD2	CASSQDSSSGYNEQFF
TRBV10-2	.	CASSEYGGPTDTQYF
TRBV10-3	.	CAISPRVLNTEAFF
TRBV5-4	.	CASSFVGGNYGYTF
TRBV10-3	TRBD1	CATQDRGVEGYTF
TRBV2	TRBD2	CASTTTVGGAYEQYF
TRBV6-2/TRBV6-3	.	CASSYGGRSHEQYF
TRBV7-2	.	CASSFGGTTNEQFF
TRBV19	.	CASSRPDGSYEQYF
TRBV18	.	CASSPPAGTQPQHF
TRBV18	TRBD1	CASSPGTENTEAFF
TRBV3-1/TRBV3-2	TRBD2	CASSHLGLAGTEFF
TRBV11-2	.	CASSLPGSDTQYF
TRBV5-1	.	CASSTVGTTYTGELFF
TRBV5-1	TRBD1	CASSSGQGGEKLFF
TRBV28	.	CASSLVGTSFGTDTQYF
TRBV10-2	TRBD2	CASSPSGYEQYF
TRBV27	.	CASSPRHPSGGYTF
TRBV25-1	.	CASRGPEQFF
TRBV7-3	.	CASSASSGNTIYF
TRBV5-1	.	CASSSRETGELFF
TRBV7-2	.	CASSVRDLAGEQYF
TRBV6-6	TRBD1	CASSSGTGHTGELFF
TRBV10-3	.	CAISETPTDTSNGYTF
TRBV7-9	.	CATESFGTIYF
TRBV18	.	CASSQRTGTDEQYF
TRBV2	.	CASRGLRDTGELFF
TRBV9	.	CASSPSPTWGEQYF
TRBV28	TRBD1	CASSSSGQGGYEQFF
TRBV28	TRBD2	CASSLGWTSGSHEQYF
TRBV28	.	CASSFLIEGQLALYGYTF
TRBV28	TRBD1	CASSSNRGHRTEAFF
TRBV6-2/TRBV6-3	.	CASSLGLGSQPQHF
TRBV7-2	TRBD2	CASSTSGTYEQYF
TRBV6-5	.	CASSYSWTGNQPQHF